This T cell receptor beta chain came from a study of blood T cell repertoires in COVID-19. Study context: Researchers got acute and convalescent COVID-19 samples from the United States, Italy and Spain. PBMCs, B-cell-depleted T cells, or T cells provided the cDNA or gDNA that made up the material.

The CDR3 is made up of 17 amino acids. Trimming removed 5 bases from V and 1 base from J; junction bases left unmatched: 10. The germline V gene has CDR1 SEHNR and CDR2 FQNEAQ (reference sequence). Per the original data handling: Amplified reference gene primers provided the basis for estimating nucleated cell counts. Method: immunoSEQ multiplex PCR; TCRdb's copy keeps in-frame clones and lacks some. The V and J calls and clone size were taken over from that table, and D and trimming were inferred from the DNA. The sample includes some 530,000 clones, 70% to 90% of them seen just once. Material: peripheral blood. The rearrangement links TRBV7-9 to TRBJ2-1; TRBD2 matches at 8 bases. The source of this sequence is a human donor in a cohort sampled during active COVID-19. The CDR3 protein is CASSTRMVAGSYNEQFF. The CDR3 region has the DNA TGTGCCAGCAGCACCCGGATGGTAGCGGGGTCCTACAATGAGCAGTTCTTC.